Below are 5 T cell receptor beta chains sequenced from a single sample in a study of technical replicates of blood from several donors (dated by TCRdb to about 2017). The receptor library was made with the immunoSEQ multiplex PCR assay. TCRdb limited this immuneACCESS table to in-frame rearrangements with V and J called. A share of clones is missing; checked studies link under half to unresolved V genes, and the rest is unexplained. Counted in this sample were over 85,000 clones; about 96% of them appeared once. The top ten constitute under 0.45% of the sample. Material for sequencing was T cells isolated from PBMCs. The receptors were gathered from a human donor in good health.

This CDR3 is CASKGLAGEWEQFF. The CDR3, as DNA: TGTGCCAGCAAGGGACTAGCGGGAGAATGGGAGCAGTTCTTC. V gene TRBV4-2 combines with J gene TRBJ2-1; 14 bases agree with TRBD2. The CDR3 runs 14 residues. V was clipped by 7 bases and J by 10 bases; unmatched bases: 6. Germline V gives CDR1 LGHNA, CDR2 YNFKEQ.

This rearrangement joins TRBV25-1 to TRBJ2-2; D might be TRBD2 (5 bases). The CDR3 is made up of 16 amino acids. V shed 2 bases and J shed 5 bases, with 15 bases lying between them. From germline, CDR1 is MGHDK and CDR2 SYGVNS. The CDR3 sequence: CASSEIDTSGTGELFF. Here the CDR3 DNA reads TGTGCCAGCAGTGAAATAGACACCTCGGGGACCGGGGAGCTGTTTTTT.

The V call is TRBV28, the J call TRBJ2-7; TRBD2 might be the D (5 bases). V lost 2 bases, J lost 2 bases, and 7 bases lay in between. The germline V gene has CDR1 MDHEN and CDR2 SYDVKM. The length of the CDR3 is 13 residues. The CDR3 DNA reads as TGTGCCAGCAGTTTAGGCGGGCCCTACGAGCAGTACTTC. It specifies CASSLGGPYEQYF.

The chain links TRBV5-1 to TRBJ2-3, with 11 bases lining up with TRBD2. V shed 0 bases and J 6 bases; nucleotides not matched to a gene: 9. Germline-derived CDR1 and CDR2 are SGHRS and YFSETQ. The CDR3 sequence is 17 residues long. Written as DNA, the CDR3 is TGCGCCAGCAGCTTGGAAAGGCGACTAGCGGGGCTGGATACGCAGTATTTT. Protein: CASSLERRLAGLDTQYF.

The chain employs TRBV7-9 and TRBJ2-5, with D maybe TRBD2 (5 bases). Germline V gene data show CDR1 as SEHNR and CDR2 as FQNEAQ (reference sequence). Trimming left V 5 bases short and J 2 bases short, with 12 bases between. The CDR3 consists of 14 residues. CDR3 DNA: TGTGCCAGCAGCCCCCAGCGGTCACAAGAGACCCAGTACTTC. The encoded protein is CASSPQRSQETQYF.